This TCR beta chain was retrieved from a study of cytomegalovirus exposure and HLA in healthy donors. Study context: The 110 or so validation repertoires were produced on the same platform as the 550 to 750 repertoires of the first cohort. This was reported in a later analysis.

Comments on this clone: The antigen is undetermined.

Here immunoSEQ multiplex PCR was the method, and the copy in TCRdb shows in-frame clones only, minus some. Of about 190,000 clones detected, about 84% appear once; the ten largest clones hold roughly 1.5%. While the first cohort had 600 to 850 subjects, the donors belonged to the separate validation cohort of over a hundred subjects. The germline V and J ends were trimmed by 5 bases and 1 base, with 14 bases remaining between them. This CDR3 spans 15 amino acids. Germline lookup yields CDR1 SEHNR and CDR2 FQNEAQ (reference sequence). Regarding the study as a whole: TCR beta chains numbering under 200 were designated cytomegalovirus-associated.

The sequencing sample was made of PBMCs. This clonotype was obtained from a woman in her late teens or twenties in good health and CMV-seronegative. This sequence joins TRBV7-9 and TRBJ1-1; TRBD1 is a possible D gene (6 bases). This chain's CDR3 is CASSLPGGQNTEAFF. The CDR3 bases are TGTGCCAGCAGCCTCCCCGGGGGGCAGAACACTGAAGCTTTCTTT.